This T cell receptor (beta chain) was observed in a study of blood T cell repertoires in COVID-19. Study details: The United States, Italy and Spain provided the acute and convalescent COVID-19 samples.

The germline gives CDR1 SGHTA, CDR2 FQGNSA. The CDR3 runs 14 residues. Trimming cost V 5 bases and J 5 bases; bases outside gene matches: 4. In the original analysis: Scientists estimated how many nucleated cells there were by amplifying reference gene primers. Measured with immunoSEQ multiplex PCR; TCRdb has only the in-frame clones, and not every one. V and J calls and clone size are given by that table; D and trimming were obtained from the DNA. The table has hundreds of thousands of clones, about nine tenths seen once. Participant ages covered 18 to 89 years across about two dozen US areas. The receptor was derived from a man in his 60s who had recovered from COVID-19. Input material: PBMCs or T cells enriched from blood (not recorded which). The V and J genes are TRBV7-2 and TRBJ2-5, with 11 bases lining up with TRBD1. Here the CDR3 reads CASSRTGGWETQYF. Written as DNA, the CDR3 is TGTGCCAGCAGCCGGACAGGGGGCTGGGAGACCCAGTACTTC.